This T cell receptor beta chain was retrieved from a study of a mutant IDH1 vaccine in newly diagnosed glioma. For the study at large: Treated patients, about 60% male and roughly 40% female, averaged 40.4 years of age. Earlier care involved radiotherapy, temozolomide, or both, and the majority received both. Study-level results: Pseudoprogression seemingly bore no relation to changes in top peripheral T cell clonotypes.

Details on this clone: As yet, its antigen is unknown.

Assay: immunoSEQ multiplex PCR; the TCRdb copy retains only in-frame clones and omits some. In the table there are 85,000 to 100,000 clones, around 77% of which are singletons. Time point meaning: baseline, week 1 (first vaccination visit). Stated treatment: pre-vaccination baseline after standard-of-care therapy. The astrocytomas were IDH1-mutant, ATRX-negative, and WHO grade 3 or 4. The sequence was collected from a man aged 35 to 55 with glioma. This sample comprised PBMCs, obtained from a glioma patient treated with radiotherapy, temozolomide or both.

The CDR3 region has the DNA TGTGCCTGGAGTGAGCCCGGGAACTATGGCTACACCTTC. Translated, it gives CAWSEPGNYGYTF. This chain uses TRBV30 with TRBJ1-2; D ambiguous. Trimming removed 1 base at V and 2 bases at J, with 8 bases between. The CDR3 sequence is 13 residues long. In germline, CDR1 is GTSNPN, CDR2 SVGIG (reference sequence).